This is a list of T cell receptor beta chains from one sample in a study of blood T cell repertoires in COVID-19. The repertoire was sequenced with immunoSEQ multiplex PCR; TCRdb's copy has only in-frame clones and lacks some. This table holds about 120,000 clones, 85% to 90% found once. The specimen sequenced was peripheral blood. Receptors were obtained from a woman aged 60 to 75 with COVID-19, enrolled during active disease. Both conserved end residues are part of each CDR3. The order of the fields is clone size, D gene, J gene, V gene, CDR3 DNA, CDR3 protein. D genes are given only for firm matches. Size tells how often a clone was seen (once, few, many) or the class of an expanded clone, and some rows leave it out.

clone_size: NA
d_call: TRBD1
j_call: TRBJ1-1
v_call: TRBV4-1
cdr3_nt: TGCGCCAGCAGCCACCATGAAGGATATAGGGGGCATGATGAAGCTTTCTTT
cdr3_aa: CASSHHEGYRGHDEAFF

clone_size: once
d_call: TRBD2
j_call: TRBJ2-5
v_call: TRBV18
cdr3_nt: TGTGCCAGCTCACCATATGAGCGGGGGGGAGAGACCCAGTACTTC
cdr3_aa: CASSPYERGGETQYF

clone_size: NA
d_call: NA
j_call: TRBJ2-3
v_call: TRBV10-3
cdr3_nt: TGTGCCATCAGTGATAACGGTCTGAGCACAGATACGCAGTATTTT
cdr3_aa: CAISDNGLSTDTQYF

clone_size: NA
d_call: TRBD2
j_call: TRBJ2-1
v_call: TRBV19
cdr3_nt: TGTGCCAGCAGTAGACATAGCGGGGCGAATGAGCAGTTCTTC
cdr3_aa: CASSRHSGANEQFF

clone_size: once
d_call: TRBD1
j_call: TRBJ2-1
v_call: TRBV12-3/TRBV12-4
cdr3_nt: TGTGCCAGCAGTTCAGGGGGTGAGCAGTTCTTC
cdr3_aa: CASSSGGEQFF

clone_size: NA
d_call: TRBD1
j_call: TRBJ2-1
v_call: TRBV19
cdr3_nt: TGTGCCAGTAGTACCCGGACAGGGGGCGTGATCTACAATGAGCAGTTCTTC
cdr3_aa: CASSTRTGGVIYNEQFF

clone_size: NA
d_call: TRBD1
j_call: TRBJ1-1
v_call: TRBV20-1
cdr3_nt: TGCAGTGCTAGTACGGGGACAGGGTACACTGAAGCTTTCTTT
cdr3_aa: CSASTGTGYTEAFF

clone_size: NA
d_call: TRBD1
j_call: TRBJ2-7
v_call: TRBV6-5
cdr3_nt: TGTGCCAGCCGAACGACAGGGAGAGGTGACTACGAGCAGTACTTC
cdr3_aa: CASRTTGRGDYEQYF

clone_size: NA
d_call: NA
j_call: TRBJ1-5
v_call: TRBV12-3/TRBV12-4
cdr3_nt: TGTGCCAGCAGTTTCGCAGGCAATCAGCCCCAGCATTTT
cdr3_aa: CASSFAGNQPQHF

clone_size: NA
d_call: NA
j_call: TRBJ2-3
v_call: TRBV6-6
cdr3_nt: TGTGCCAGCAGCCAGGGTACAGATACGCAGTATTTT
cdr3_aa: CASSQGTDTQYF

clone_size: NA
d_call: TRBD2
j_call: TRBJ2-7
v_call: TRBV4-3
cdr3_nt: TGCGCCAGCAGCCTAGGGGCTAGCGGTTCCTACGAGCAGTACTTC
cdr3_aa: CASSLGASGSYEQYF

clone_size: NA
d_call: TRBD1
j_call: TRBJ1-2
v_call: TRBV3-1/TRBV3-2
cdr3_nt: TGTGCCAGCAGCCCTACCGACAGGGTCGGCTACACCTTC
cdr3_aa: CASSPTDRVGYTF

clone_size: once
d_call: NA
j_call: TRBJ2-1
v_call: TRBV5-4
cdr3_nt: TGTGCCAGCAGCCCACAGGGAATGTTCGATGAGCAGTTCTTC
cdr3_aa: CASSPQGMFDEQFF

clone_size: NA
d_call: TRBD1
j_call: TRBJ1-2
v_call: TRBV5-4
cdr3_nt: TGTGCCAGCAGCTCGACAGGGTCAGGTGGCTACACCTTC
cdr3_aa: CASSSTGSGGYTF

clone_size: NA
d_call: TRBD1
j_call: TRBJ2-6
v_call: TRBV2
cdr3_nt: TGTGCCAGCAGTCCTACAGGGGCTTCTGGGGCCAACGTCCTGACTTTC
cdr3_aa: CASSPTGASGANVLTF

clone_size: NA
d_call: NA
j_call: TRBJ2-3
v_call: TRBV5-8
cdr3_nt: TGTGCCAGCAGCCAAAAGGAGAAGCCCTCCCGGGGCACAGATACGCAGTATTTT
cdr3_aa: CASSQKEKPSRGTDTQYF

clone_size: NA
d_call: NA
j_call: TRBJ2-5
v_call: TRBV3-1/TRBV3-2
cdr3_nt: TGTGCCAGCAGCCAAATAGAAGAGACCCAGTACTTC
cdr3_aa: CASSQIEETQYF

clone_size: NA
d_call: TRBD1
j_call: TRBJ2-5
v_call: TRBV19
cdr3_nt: TGTGCCAGTACCCGGACAGGGATTGTGGAGACCCAGTACTTC
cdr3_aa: CASTRTGIVETQYF

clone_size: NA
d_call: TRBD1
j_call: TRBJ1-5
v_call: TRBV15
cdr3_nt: TGTGCCACCAGCAGAGACCTACCGGGACAGACAAGCAATCAGCCCCAGCATTTT
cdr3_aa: CATSRDLPGQTSNQPQHF

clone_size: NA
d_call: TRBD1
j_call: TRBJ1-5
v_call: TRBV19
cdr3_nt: TGTGCCAGTAGCAAGACAGGGAGACCCAATCAGCCCCAGCATTTT
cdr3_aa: CASSKTGRPNQPQHF

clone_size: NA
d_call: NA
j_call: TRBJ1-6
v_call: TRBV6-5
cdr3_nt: TGTGCCAGCATGCTAAGTACCGTCTCACCCCTCCACTTT
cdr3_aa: CASMLSTVSPLHF

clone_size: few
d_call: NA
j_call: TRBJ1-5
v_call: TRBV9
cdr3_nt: TGTGCCAGCAGCGTACAGGCAGGGGATTTAACCCAGCATTTT
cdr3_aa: CASSVQAGDLTQHF

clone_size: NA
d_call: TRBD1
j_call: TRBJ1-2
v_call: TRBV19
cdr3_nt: TGTGCCAGTAGTATAACAGGGGCCTATGGCTACACCTTC
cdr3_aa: CASSITGAYGYTF

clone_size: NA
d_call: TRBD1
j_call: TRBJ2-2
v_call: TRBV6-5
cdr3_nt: TGTGCCAGCAGTACCGGACAGGGCAACACCGGGGAGCTGTTTTTT
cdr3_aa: CASSTGQGNTGELFF

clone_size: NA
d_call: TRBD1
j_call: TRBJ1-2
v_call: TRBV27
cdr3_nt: TGTGCCAGCAGCGATCCCGGGACAGCCGCTAACTATGGCTACACCTTC
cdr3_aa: CASSDPGTAANYGYTF

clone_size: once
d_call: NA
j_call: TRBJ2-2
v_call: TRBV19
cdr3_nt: TGTGCCAGTAGTCCAAGGGGGGGGACAATCGGGCTGTTTTTT
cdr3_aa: CASSPRGGTIGLFF

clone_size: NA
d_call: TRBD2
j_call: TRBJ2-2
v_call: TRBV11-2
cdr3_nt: TGTGCCAGCAGCCCCCGGGGGGGGGCGACCACCGGGGAGCTGTTTTTT
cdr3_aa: CASSPRGGATTGELFF

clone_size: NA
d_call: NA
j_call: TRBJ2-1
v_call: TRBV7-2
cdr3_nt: TGTGCCAGCGGGCCGGAGGGGGCACGCTACAATGAGCAGTTCTTC
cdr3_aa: CASGPEGARYNEQFF

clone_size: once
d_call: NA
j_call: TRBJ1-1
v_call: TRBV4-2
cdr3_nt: TGTGCCAGCAGCCAAGAGGGGGCGGCGAACACTGAAGCTTTCTTT
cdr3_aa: CASSQEGAANTEAFF

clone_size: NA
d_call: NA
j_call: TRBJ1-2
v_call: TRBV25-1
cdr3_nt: TGTGCCAGCAGTGAATACAGGGGTTATGGCTACACCTTC
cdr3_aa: CASSEYRGYGYTF

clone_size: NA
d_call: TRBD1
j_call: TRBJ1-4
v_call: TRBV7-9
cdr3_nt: TGTGCCAGCAGCGTAGACAGGGCAACTAATGAAAAACTGTTTTTT
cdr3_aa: CASSVDRATNEKLFF

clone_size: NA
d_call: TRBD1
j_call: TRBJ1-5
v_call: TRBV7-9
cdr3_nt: TGTGCCAGCAGCCCCGGAGGCAGGGGGCGGGCGCCCCAGCATTTT
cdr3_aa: CASSPGGRGRAPQHF

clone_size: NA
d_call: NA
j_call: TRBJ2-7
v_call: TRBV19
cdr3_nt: TGTGCCAGTAGTATCGGGGGTACTACCTCCTACGAGCAGTACTTC
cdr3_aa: CASSIGGTTSYEQYF

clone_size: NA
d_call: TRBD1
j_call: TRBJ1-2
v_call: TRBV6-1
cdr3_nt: TGTGCCAGCAGTGAAAGACAGGGAGTTTTCCCGAGCTACACCTTC
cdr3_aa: CASSERQGVFPSYTF

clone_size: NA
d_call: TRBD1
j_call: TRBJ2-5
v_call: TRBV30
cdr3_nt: TGTGCCTGGAGTATCCCGGACAGGTACCAAGAGACCCAGTACTTC
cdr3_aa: CAWSIPDRYQETQYF

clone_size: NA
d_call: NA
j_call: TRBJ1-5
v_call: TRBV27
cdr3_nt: TGTGCCAGCAGTTTAGTGAGGGATCAGCCCCAGCATTTT
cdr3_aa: CASSLVRDQPQHF

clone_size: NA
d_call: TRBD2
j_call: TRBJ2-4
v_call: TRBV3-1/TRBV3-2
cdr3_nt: TGTGCCAGCAGCCAAGATCCGGCTAGCGGGGCAGCCAAAAACATTCAGTACTTC
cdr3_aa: CASSQDPASGAAKNIQYF

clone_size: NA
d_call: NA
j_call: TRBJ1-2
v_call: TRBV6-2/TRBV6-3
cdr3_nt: TGTGCCAGCAGCCGACCCCTGGACAGCTTCTATGGCTACACCTTC
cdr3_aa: CASSRPLDSFYGYTF

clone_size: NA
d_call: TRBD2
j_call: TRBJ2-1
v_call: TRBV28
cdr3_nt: TGTGCCAGCAGTTCCCCCCCCGGCGCGGGGGTAAGCTCCTACAATGAGCAGTTCTTC
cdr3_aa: CASSSPPGAGVSSYNEQFF

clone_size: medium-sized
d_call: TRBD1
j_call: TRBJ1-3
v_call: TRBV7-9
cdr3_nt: TGTGCCAGCAGCTTATCGTTTTCGGGGACAGGCCACTCTGGAAACACCATATATTTT
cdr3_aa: CASSLSFSGTGHSGNTIYF

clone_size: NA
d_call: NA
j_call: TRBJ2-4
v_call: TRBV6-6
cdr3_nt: TGTGCCAGCAGTTACCCCGGGGTACTTGACACAATCATTCAGTACTTC
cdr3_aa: CASSYPGVLDTIIQYF

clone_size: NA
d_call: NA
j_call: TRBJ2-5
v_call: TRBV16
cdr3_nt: TGTGCCAGCAGCCAAGCGTCGGGACAAGAGACCCAGTACTTC
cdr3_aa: CASSQASGQETQYF

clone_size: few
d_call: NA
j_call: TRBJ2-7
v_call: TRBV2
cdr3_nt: TGTGCCAGCAGTGGACTCGGTCCGTACGAGCAGTACTTC
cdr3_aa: CASSGLGPYEQYF

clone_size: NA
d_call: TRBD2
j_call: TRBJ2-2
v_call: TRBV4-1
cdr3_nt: TGCGCCAGCAGCCAAATAGCGGGGAGGTCCGGGGAGCTGTTTTTT
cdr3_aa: CASSQIAGRSGELFF

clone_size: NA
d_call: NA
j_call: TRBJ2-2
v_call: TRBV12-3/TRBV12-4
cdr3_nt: TGTGCCAGTGACATGGGCGACGCCGGGGAGCTGTTTTTT
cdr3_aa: CASDMGDAGELFF

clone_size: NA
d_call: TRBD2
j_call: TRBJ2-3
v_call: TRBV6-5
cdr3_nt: TGTGCCAGCAGTTACAGGGGACTAGCGGGGGGAGATACGCAGTATTTT
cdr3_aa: CASSYRGLAGGDTQYF

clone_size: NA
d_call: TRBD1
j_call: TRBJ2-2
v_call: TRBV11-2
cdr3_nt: TGTGCCAGCAGTTCCGGGACAGGGTATACCGGGGAGCTGTTTTTT
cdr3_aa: CASSSGTGYTGELFF

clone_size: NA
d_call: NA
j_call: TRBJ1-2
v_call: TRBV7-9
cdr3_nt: TGTGCCAGCGGACAAGTTTCCTATGGCTACACCTTC
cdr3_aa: CASGQVSYGYTF